The T cell receptor beta chain under discussion was sequenced for a study of CD8 T cells in ankylosing spondylitis. The study, taken as a whole, reports: With a CD8+ phenotype, disease-linked clones were relatively rare in peripheral blood. About 8 highly homologous variants made up a TCR beta motif, and this motif appeared characteristic of ankylosing spondylitis blood. Reactive arthritis synovial fluid and blood previously showed some of these motif variants. Disease-linked clones reportedly showed significant enrichment in matched ankylosing spondylitis synovial fluid.

Using quantitative 5'-RACE with molecular barcodes, the authors made TCR beta libraries. TCRdb ran MiXCR on the 5' RACE reads and lists one entry per CDR3 protein. This table holds about 440,000 distinct CDR3 sequences, under 20% found once. This CDR3 comprises 13 residues. Per germline, CDR1 WSHSY and CDR2 SAAADI. Germline trimming cut 6 bases from V and 3 bases from J; bases unmatched to any gene: 3. This clonotype has at least ten counts. The antigen remains unidentified. This clonotype was obtained from a male donor with ankylosing spondylitis. Sequences were obtained from blood, either unsorted or a sorted T cell fraction (not recorded which). The V and J genes are TRBV10-2 and TRBJ2-3; 7 bases are a match to TRBD2. Here the CDR3 DNA reads TGCGCCAGCAGATCAGCGGGGACAGATACGCAGTATTTT. As protein: CASRSAGTDTQYF.